The 22 T cell receptor beta chains reported below all come from one sample, sequenced in a study of blood T cell repertoires in COVID-19. TCRdb's table, derived via immunoSEQ multiplex PCR, lists solely in-frame clones and lacks some. The data hold 150,000 to 200,000 clones, with 88% observed a single time. The sequencing sample was made of peripheral blood. These receptors all stem from a middle-aged man who had recovered from COVID-19.

V usage is TRBV6-5 and J usage is TRBJ2-5; maybe TRBD1 (8 bases). Germline V gene sequence: CDR1 MNHEY, CDR2 SVGAGI. The germline V and J ends were trimmed by 2 bases and 4 bases, with 17 bases remaining between them. The CDR3 loop spans 16 amino acids. DNA of the CDR3: TGTGCCAGCAGTTACGCAGGACAGGGAGGGTCAGAGACCCAGTACTTC. Translating it yields CASSYAGQGGSETQYF.

This chain connects TRBV19 to TRBJ1-5, with 7 bases fitting TRBD1. The CDR3 runs to 14 residues. J lost 3 bases, V lost 8 bases, and 7 bases had no gene match. From germline, CDR1 is LNHDA and CDR2 SQIVND (reference sequence). The CDR3 nucleotides are TGTGCCAGTCACCACAGGGGATTCAATCAGCCCCAGCATTTT. It yields the protein CASHHRGFNQPQHF.

The chain uses TRBV7-2 and TRBJ1-5, with 9 bases matching TRBD1. The germline V gene encodes CDR1 SGHTA and CDR2 FQGNSA. The J segment lost 5 bases and the V segment lost 5 bases, leaving 1 base of the junction unmatched. The CDR3 runs 13 residues. CDR3 DNA: TGTGCCAGCAGCCGACAGGGGGATCAGCCCCAGCATTTT. This encodes CASSRQGDQPQHF. Drawing the rest from reference TRBV7-2 and TRBJ1-5, the complete variable domain is GAGVSQSPSNKVTEKGKDVELRCDPISGHTALYWYRQSLGQGLEFLIYFQGNSAPDKSGLPSDRFSAERTGGSVSTLTIQRTQQEDSAVYLCASSRQGDQPQHFGDGTRLSIL.

This clone appeared once. The chain joins TRBV6-1 to TRBJ1-6; D is ambiguous. V lost 1 base, J lost 6 bases, and 4 bases lay in between. Germline CDR1 reads MNHNS; CDR2 reads SASEGT. The CDR3 has 13 amino acids. The CDR3 is CASSEDSNSPLHF. The DNA for the CDR3 is TGTGCCAGCAGTGAAGACAGTAATTCACCCCTCCACTTT.

This chain joins TRBV9 and TRBJ2-3, with 7 bases identical to TRBD2. The CDR3 is made up of 15 amino acids. The germline CDR1 and CDR2 sequences are SGDLS and YYNGEE. V gave up 5 bases and J gave up 0 bases; unmatched junction bases: 6. The CDR3 sequence is CASRASGTSTDTQYF. The CDR3 nucleotides are TGTGCCAGCAGAGCTAGCGGAACTAGCACAGATACGCAGTATTTT. Combining the CDR3 with reference TRBV9 and TRBJ2-3 gives the whole variable domain DSGVTQTPKHLITATGQRVTLRCSPRSGDLSVYWYQQSLDQGLQFLIQYYNGEERAKGNILERFSAQQFPDLHSELNLSSLELGDSALYFCASRASGTSTDTQYFGPGTRLTVL.

This chain uses TRBV7-7 with TRBJ1-5, with D perhaps matching TRBD1 (6 bases). The CDR3 covers 20 residues. Trimming cost V 5 bases and J 0 bases, with 26 bases left between them. Germline CDR1 reads SSHAT; CDR2 reads FNYEAQ (reference sequence). Written as DNA, the CDR3 is TGTGCCAGCAGCCTAAAGGACGGGATCCTGGGGGCGTATAGCAATCAGCCCCAGCATTTT. This codes for CASSLKDGILGAYSNQPQHF.

This clone is a singleton in its sample. This chain uses TRBV7-2 with TRBJ1-3; perhaps TRBD1 as D (6 bases). The CDR3 spans 17 residues. V lost 5 bases to trimming and J lost 0 bases, with 17 bases between them. CDR1 SGHTA and CDR2 FQGNSA come from the germline V gene. CDR3 nucleotide sequence: TGTGCCAGCAGCACACCGGGACAAGCCGGCTCTGGAAACACCATATATTTT. Amino acids: CASSTPGQAGSGNTIYF.

The CDR3 loop reads CASSEARGGELFF. In DNA, the CDR3 is TGTGCCAGCAGTGAAGCGCGGGGCGGGGAGCTGTTTTTT. The rearrangement joins TRBV2 to TRBJ2-2; D is perhaps TRBD2 (6 bases). Germline-derived CDR1 and CDR2 are SNHLY and FYNNEI. Between the trimmed V and J ends, which lost 0 bases and 7 bases, there was a span of 6 bases. There are 13 residues in the CDR3.

This clone was seen a single time. The V gene is TRBV28, the J gene TRBJ2-2, with 8 nucleotides matching TRBD1. Germline CDR1 and CDR2: MDHEN and SYDVKM. The CDR3 runs to 16 residues. The V gene end was trimmed by 2 bases and the J gene end by 2 bases; junction bases not matched to a gene: 4. The CDR3 is CASSLGRGPNTGELFF. DNA of the CDR3: TGTGCCAGCAGTTTAGGCAGGGGGCCTAACACCGGGGAGCTGTTTTTT. Full variable domain (remainder filled in from reference TRBV28 and TRBJ2-2): DVKVTQSSRYLVKRTGEKVFLECVQDMDHENMFWYRQDPGLGLRLIYFSYDVKMKEKGDIPEGYSVSREKKERFSLILESASTNQTSMYLCASSLGRGPNTGELFFGEGSRLTVL.

This clone was recorded only once. This sequence joins TRBV11-2 and TRBJ1-1; no reliable D call. Germline V CDR1 and CDR2: SGHAT, FQNNGV. This CDR3 spans 15 amino acids. Trimming removed 4 bases from V and 4 bases from J, with 16 bases in between. DNA for the CDR3: TGTGCCAGCAGCTCCGAGAGACCTTGGAGCACTGAAGCTTTCTTT. It is translated as CASSSERPWSTEAFF.

The rearrangement joins TRBV18 to TRBJ2-7; 9 bases map to TRBD1. Unmatched junction bases numbered 8, after V lost 3 bases and J lost 2 bases. The CDR3 is made up of 16 amino acids. Germline assignment: CDR1 KGHSH and CDR2 LQKENI. The CDR3 DNA is TGTGCCAGCTCACCTCTCGGGACAGGGACCCCCTACGAGCAGTACTTC. Translation gives CASSPLGTGTPYEQYF. Based on the CDR3 plus reference TRBV18 and TRBJ2-7, the full variable domain is NAGVMQNPRHLVRRRGQEARLRCSPMKGHSHVYWYRQLPEEGLKFMVYLQKENIIDESGMPKERFSAEFPKEGPSILRIQQVVRGDSAAYFCASSPLGTGTPYEQYFGPGTRLTVT.

The J gene is TRBJ2-1, the V gene TRBV5-1; TRBD2 matches at 7 bases. Losses at the gene ends were 0 bases for V and 9 bases for J; bases not matched to a gene: 9. Germline assignment: CDR1 SGHRS and CDR2 YFSETQ. This CDR3 has 15 residues. The CDR3 nucleotides are TGCGCCAGCAGCTTGGGAGGGTCCCCGGGGGGTGAGCAGTTCTTC. Encoded protein: CASSLGGSPGGEQFF. Full variable domain (missing parts from reference TRBV5-1 and TRBJ2-1): KAGVTQTPRYLIKTRGQQVTLSCSPISGHRSVSWYQQTPGQGLQFLFEYFSETQRNKGNFPGRFSGRQFSNSRSEMNVSTLELGDSALYLCASSLGGSPGGEQFFGPGTRLTVL.

This sequence joins TRBV19 and TRBJ1-5, with 11 bases matching TRBD1. Germline CDR1 reads LNHDA; CDR2 reads SQIVND (reference sequence). The J segment lost 7 bases and the V segment lost 6 bases, leaving 11 bases of the junction unmatched. The CDR3 spans 16 residues. The CDR3: CASRSGTGGRMQPQHF. The CDR3 nucleotides are TGTGCCAGTAGATCCGGGACAGGGGGTAGGATGCAGCCCCAGCATTTT.

As DNA, the CDR3 is TGTGCCAGCAGTTTGACAGGGGGCGATGTCGGGGAGCTGTTTTTT. This codes for CASSLTGGDVGELFF. The V and J genes are TRBV27 and TRBJ2-2, with TRBD1 identical over 10 bases. Germline assignment: CDR1 MNHEY and CDR2 SMNVEV (reference sequence). V dropped 3 bases and J dropped 7; count of bases not matched to a gene: 5. CDR3 length: 15 amino acids.

The chain links TRBV19 to TRBJ1-1, with D possibly matching TRBD1 (6 bases). The CDR3 spans 14 residues. Trimming cost V 9 bases and J 3 bases, with 17 bases left between them. Germline CDR1 reads LNHDA; CDR2 reads SQIVND (reference sequence). CDR3 residues: CASIGTPGDTEAFF. CDR3 DNA sequence: TGTGCCAGCATCGGGACACCAGGGGACACTGAAGCTTTCTTT.

The chain combines TRBV2 with TRBJ1-5; TRBD1 matches at 10 bases. The CDR3 is 15 amino acids. Germline V gene sequence: CDR1 SNHLY, CDR2 FYNNEI. Trimming took 4 bases from V and 3 from J; bases not matched to a gene: 3. CDR3 sequence reads: CASSGQGAINQPQHF. The CDR3 bases are TGTGCCAGCAGTGGACAGGGGGCCATCAATCAGCCCCAGCATTTT. Filled out from reference TRBV2 and TRBJ1-5, the complete variable domain reads EPEVTQTPSHQVTQMGQEVILRCVPISNHLYFYWYRQILGQKVEFLVSFYNNEISEKSEIFDDQFSVERPDGSNFTLKIRSTKLEDSAMYFCASSGQGAINQPQHFGDGTRLSIL.

The chain joins TRBV13 to TRBJ2-1, with 10 bases identical to TRBD2. Germline CDR1 PRHDT, CDR2 FYEKMQ (reference sequence). The J segment lost 0 bases and the V segment lost 5 bases, leaving 4 bases of the junction unmatched. This CDR3 region has 16 residues. The CDR3 region has the DNA TGTGCCAGCAGCCCACTAGCGGGGAACTCCTACAATGAGCAGTTCTTC. Residues: CASSPLAGNSYNEQFF.

This sequence joins TRBV19 and TRBJ1-1; 8 bases are a match to TRBD1. This CDR3 contains 12 residues. Germline assignment: CDR1 LNHDA and CDR2 SQIVND (reference sequence). With V trimmed by 5 bases and J by 8 bases, 4 bases remained unmatched. The CDR3 spells CASSFRQGEAFF. The CDR3 region has the DNA TGTGCCAGTAGTTTTAGACAGGGGGAAGCTTTCTTT.

This rearrangement joins TRBV28 to TRBJ2-7, with a weak D call TRBD1 (6 bases). The CDR3 consists of 16 residues. Trimming took 3 bases from V and 2 from J, leaving 17 bases between them. Per germline, CDR1 MDHEN and CDR2 SYDVKM. CDR3: CASSFMRQEIPYEQYF. DNA of the CDR3: TGTGCCAGCAGTTTCATGCGACAGGAAATTCCCTACGAGCAGTACTTC.

This chain links TRBV5-6 with TRBJ1-2; 8 nucleotides align to TRBD1. This CDR3 is 13 amino acids long. Germline V lookup: CDR1 SGHDT, CDR2 YYEEEE. V lost 4 bases and J lost 7; bases outside the gene matches: 6. In DNA, the CDR3 is TGTGCCAGCAGCGTGACAGGGGCTCGTGGCTACACCTTC. Protein sequence: CASSVTGARGYTF.

The rearrangement links TRBV6-2 or TRBV6-3 to TRBJ1-5; D might be TRBD1 (5 bases). The V gene lost 2 bases and the J gene lost 3 bases, with 20 bases spanning the gap. The V gene's germline CDR1 is MNHEY and CDR2 SVGEGT. The CDR3 spans 18 residues. The CDR3 DNA reads as TGTGCCAGCAGTTACGTTCCGGAATCTGGCAGGGCCAATCAGCCCCAGCATTTT. Its translation: CASSYVPESGRANQPQHF.

The V gene is TRBV9, the J gene TRBJ2-3; TRBD2 aligns across 12 bases. V lost 4 bases and J lost 2; bases outside the gene matches: 5. Germline CDR1 reads SGDLS; CDR2 reads YYNGEE. CDR3 length equals 16 residues. This chain's CDR3 is CASSPLAGGFTDTQYF. CDR3 coding DNA: TGTGCCAGCAGCCCGCTAGCGGGGGGGTTCACAGATACGCAGTATTTT.